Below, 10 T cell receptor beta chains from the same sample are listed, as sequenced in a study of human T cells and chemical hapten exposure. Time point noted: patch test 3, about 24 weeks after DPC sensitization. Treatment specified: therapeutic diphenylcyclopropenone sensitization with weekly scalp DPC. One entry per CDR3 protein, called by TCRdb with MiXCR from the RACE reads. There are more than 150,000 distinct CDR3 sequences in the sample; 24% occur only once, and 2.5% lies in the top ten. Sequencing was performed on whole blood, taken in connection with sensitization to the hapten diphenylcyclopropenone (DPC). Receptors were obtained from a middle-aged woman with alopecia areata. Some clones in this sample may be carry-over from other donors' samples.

The CDR3, as DNA: TGTGCCACCAGCAGAGATTTGGGCACAGATACGCAGTATTTT. This sequence encodes CATSRDLGTDTQYF. The chain recombines TRBV15 with TRBJ2-3; D is unresolved. The V and J ends lost 0 bases and 1 base respectively, with 5 bases between them. CDR1 is LNHNV and CDR2 is YYDKDF in the germline V gene (reference sequence). This CDR3 spans 14 amino acids.

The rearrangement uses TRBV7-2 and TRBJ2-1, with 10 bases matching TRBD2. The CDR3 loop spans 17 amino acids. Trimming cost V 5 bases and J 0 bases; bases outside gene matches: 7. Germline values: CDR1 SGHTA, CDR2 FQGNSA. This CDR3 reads CASSKTSGFSSYNEQFF. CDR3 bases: TGTGCCAGCAGCAAGACTAGCGGGTTTAGCTCCTACAATGAGCAGTTCTTC.

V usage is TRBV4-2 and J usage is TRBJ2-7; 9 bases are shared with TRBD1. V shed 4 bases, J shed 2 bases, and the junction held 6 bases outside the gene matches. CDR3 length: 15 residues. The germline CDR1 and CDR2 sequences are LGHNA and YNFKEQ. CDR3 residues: CASSLHDRGAYEQYF. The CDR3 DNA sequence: TGTGCCAGCAGCCTACACGACAGGGGGGCCTACGAGCAGTACTTC.

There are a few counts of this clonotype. This CDR3 is CASWGQGAGEQFF. CDR3 nucleotide sequence: TGTGCCAGCTGGGGACAGGGGGCCGGTGAGCAGTTCTTC. J is TRBJ2-1 and V is TRBV3-1; TRBD1 agrees at 12 bases. With 8 bases clipped from V and 9 bases from J, the junction kept 5 bases outside the gene matches. Germline V CDR1 and CDR2: LGHDT, YNNKEL (reference sequence). This CDR3 contains 13 residues.

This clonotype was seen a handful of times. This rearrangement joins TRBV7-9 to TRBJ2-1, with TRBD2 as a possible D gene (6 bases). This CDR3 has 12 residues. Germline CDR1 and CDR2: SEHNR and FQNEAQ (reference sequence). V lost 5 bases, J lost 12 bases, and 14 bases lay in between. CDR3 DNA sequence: TGTGCCAGCAGCCTGTTCGGGGGAGGGCAGTTCTTC. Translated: CASSLFGGGQFF.

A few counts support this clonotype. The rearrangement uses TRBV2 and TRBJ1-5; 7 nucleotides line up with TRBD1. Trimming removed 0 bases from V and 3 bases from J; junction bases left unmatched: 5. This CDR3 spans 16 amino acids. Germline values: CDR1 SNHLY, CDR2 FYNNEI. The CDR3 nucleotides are TGTGCCAGCAGTGAAGCCCACAGGGGAGACAATCAGCCCCAGCATTTT. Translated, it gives CASSEAHRGDNQPQHF.

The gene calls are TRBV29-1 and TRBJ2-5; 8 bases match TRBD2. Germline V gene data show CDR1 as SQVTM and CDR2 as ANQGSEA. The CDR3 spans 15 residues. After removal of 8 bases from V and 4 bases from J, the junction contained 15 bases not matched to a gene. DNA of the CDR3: TGCAGCCATAGTCCGGTGGCAGCGGGGGCAGAGACCCAGTACTTC. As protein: CSHSPVAAGAETQYF.

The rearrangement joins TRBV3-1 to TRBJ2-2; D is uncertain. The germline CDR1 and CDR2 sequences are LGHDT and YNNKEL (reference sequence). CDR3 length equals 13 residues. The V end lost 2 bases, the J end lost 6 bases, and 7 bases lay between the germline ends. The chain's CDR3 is CASSQIRAGELFF. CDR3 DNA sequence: TGTGCCAGCAGCCAAATCCGAGCCGGGGAGCTGTTTTTT.

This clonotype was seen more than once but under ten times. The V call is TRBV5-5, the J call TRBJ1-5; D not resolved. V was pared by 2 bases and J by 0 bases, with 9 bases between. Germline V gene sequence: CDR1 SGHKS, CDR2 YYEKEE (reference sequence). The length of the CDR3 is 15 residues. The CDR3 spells CASSLRGYSNQPQHF. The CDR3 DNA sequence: TGTGCCAGCAGCTTACGGGGATATAGCAATCAGCCCCAGCATTTT. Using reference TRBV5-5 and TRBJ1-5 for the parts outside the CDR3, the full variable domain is DAGVTQSPTHLIKTRGQQVTLRCSPISGHKSVSWYQQVLGQGPQFIFQYYEKEERGRGNFPDRFSARQFPNYSSELNVNALLLGDSALYLCASSLRGYSNQPQHFGDGTRLSIL.

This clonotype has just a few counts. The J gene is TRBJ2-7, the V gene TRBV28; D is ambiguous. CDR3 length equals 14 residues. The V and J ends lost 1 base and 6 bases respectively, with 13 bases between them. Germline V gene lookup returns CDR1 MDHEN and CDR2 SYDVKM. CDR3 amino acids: CASSLLAGLAEQYF. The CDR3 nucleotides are TGTGCCAGCAGTTTATTGGCAGGATTGGCCGAGCAGTACTTC.